This T cell receptor beta chain originates from a study of shared clonotypes between healthy human individuals. A remark on this clone: Its antigen is undetermined.

The V end was cut by 3 bases, the J end by 4 bases, with 9 bases between. The CDR3 length is 13 residues. Germline CDR1 is MNHEY and CDR2 is SMNVEV (reference sequence). The sorted-subset replicate PCRs were given around 0.2 ug DNA, which is roughly 30,000 T cell genomes. Data came from immunoSEQ multiplex PCR; TCRdb stores just in-frame clones and leaves some out. The sample comprises approximately 2,300,000 clones, 85% to 95% of which are singletons, and 0.3% to 0.45% rests with the top ten. Subsets obtained from CD4+ cells comprised CD45RA+ naive and CD45RA-negative memory cells. Study observations and caveats: Approximately 5.4% of naive CD4 clonotypes were common to several donors.

What was sequenced was naive CD4+ T cells from PBMCs. Indicated subset: CD45RA+ positively selected. This sequence was found in a man aged 18 to 35 in good health. Some clones in this sample may be carry-over from other donors' samples. This chain connects TRBV27 to TRBJ1-1; TRBD1 might be the D (5 bases). Written as DNA, the CDR3 is TGTGCCAGCAGTTTTGTTCAGGGCACTGAAGCTTTCTTT. It yields the protein CASSFVQGTEAFF.